These T cell receptor beta chains were read from a single sample in a study of neoadjuvant anti-PD-1 for oral cavity cancer. The protocol was immunoSEQ multiplex PCR, while the TCRdb copy is restricted to in-frame clones and leaves out a portion. The repertoire has over 10,000 clones, about 62% of them found once; the top ten carry approximately 2.3%. This specimen consisted of PBMCs, obtained before nivolumab (anti-PD-1) treatment. The receptors shown here come from a person aged 40 to 85 with oral cavity squamous cell carcinoma. CDR3s include the opening cysteine and the closing phenylalanine or tryptophan. The D gene is left open where the match is weak. Rows may omit the clone size; those that give it use once, few, many or a size class.

v_call	cdr3_length	d_call	j_call	clone_size	cdr3_aa	cdr3_nt
TRBV28	16	TRBD2	TRBJ2-1	-	CASRDTAGPSYNEQFF	TGTGCCAGCAGGGACACAGCGGGGCCCTCCTACAATGAGCAGTTCTTC
TRBV2	14	TRBD2	TRBJ2-1	-	CASKAGVFTNEQFF	TGTGCCAGCAAGGCGGGAGTTTTCACCAATGAGCAGTTCTTC
TRBV6-4	11	-	TRBJ2-1	-	CASSDLGAQFF	TGTGCCAGCAGTGACTTGGGGGCTCAGTTCTTC
TRBV25-1	14	-	TRBJ1-1	-	CASSEYGGNTEAFF	TGTGCCAGCAGTGAATATGGGGGTAACACTGAAGCTTTCTTT
TRBV5-6	16	-	TRBJ1-5	few	CASSTYREMIDQPQHF	TGTGCCAGCAGCACCTACAGGGAGATGATAGATCAGCCCCAGCATTTT
TRBV5-5	15	TRBD1	TRBJ1-2	-	CASSFPGTGDSGYTF	TGTGCCAGCAGCTTTCCCGGGACAGGGGATTCTGGCTACACCTTC
TRBV11-2	14	-	TRBJ1-1	-	CASSFWGMNTEAFF	TGTGCCAGCAGCTTTTGGGGAATGAACACTGAAGCTTTCTTT
TRBV7-8	17	TRBD2	TRBJ2-1	-	CASSLIIKRREGGEQFF	TGTGCCAGCAGCTTAATAATTAAACGGCGGGAGGGCGGGGAGCAGTTCTTC
TRBV6-1	13	-	TRBJ2-7	-	CASSDPGVYEQYF	TGTGCCAGCAGTGACCCGGGTGTCTACGAGCAGTACTTC
TRBV5-6	15	-	TRBJ1-1	-	CASSFLQLSNTEAFF	TGTGCCAGCAGCTTCCTCCAACTTTCGAACACTGAAGCTTTCTTT
TRBV15	14	-	TRBJ2-7	-	CATSRDPISYEQYF	TGTGCCACCAGCAGAGACCCTATCTCCTACGAGCAGTACTTC
TRBV9	16	TRBD2	TRBJ2-3	-	CASSPRSSGGRDTQYF	TGTGCCAGCAGCCCCCGGTCTAGCGGGGGGAGAGATACGCAGTATTTT
TRBV9	14	-	TRBJ1-1	-	CASSVALTDTEAFF	TGTGCCAGCAGCGTAGCTCTTACAGACACTGAAGCTTTCTTT
TRBV13	15	-	TRBJ1-1	-	CASSSREWGATEAFF	TGTGCCAGCAGCAGCCGTGAATGGGGGGCCACTGAAGCTTTCTTT
TRBV7-2	12	-	TRBJ1-3	-	CASSPGEYTIYF	TGTGCCAGCAGCCCCGGGGAATACACCATATATTTT
TRBV15	13	-	TRBJ1-1	few	CATSRNVNTEAFF	TGTGCCACCAGCAGGAATGTGAACACTGAAGCTTTCTTT
TRBV6-4	17	TRBD1	TRBJ1-1	-	CASSDRGQGKSNTEAFF	TGTGCCAGCAGTGACAGGGGACAGGGTAAATCGAACACTGAAGCTTTCTTT
TRBV9	15	-	TRBJ2-1	-	CASSVDEGLMDEQFF	TGTGCCAGCAGCGTAGACGAGGGCCTCATGGATGAGCAGTTCTTC
TRBV14	16	TRBD2	TRBJ2-2	-	CASSRRLAGDSGELFF	TGTGCCAGCAGCCGGCGACTAGCGGGAGATTCCGGGGAGCTGTTTTTT